The clone carrying this T cell receptor (beta chain) was observed a handful of times. The entry originates in a study of blood T cell repertoires in COVID-19. Study in general: Samples representing acute and convalescent COVID-19 were sourced from the United States, Italy and Spain. PBMCs, B-cell-depleted T cells, or T cells provided the cDNA or gDNA that made up the material.

Source study methods: Amplification of reference gene primers was used by the study to estimate nucleated cell counts. Profiled with immunoSEQ multiplex PCR; TCRdb holds only in-frame clones, not every one. D and trimming were read from the DNA, whereas the V and J calls and clone size are those reported in that table. The sample lists around 700,000 clones; approximately 90% were seen once. What was sequenced was peripheral blood. The sequence derives from a woman aged 18 to 35 with acute or convalescent COVID-19.

The DNA for the CDR3 is TGTGCCAGCAGCTTCGCGTTAGGAGGGGTTCGAGGCTACACCTTC. The encoded protein is CASSFALGGVRGYTF. The chain links TRBV11-2 to TRBJ1-2, with D perhaps TRBD1 (5 bases). Per germline, CDR1 SGHAT and CDR2 FQNNGV. The CDR3 is made up of 15 amino acids. Trimming took 3 bases from V and 8 from J, leaving 19 bases between them.